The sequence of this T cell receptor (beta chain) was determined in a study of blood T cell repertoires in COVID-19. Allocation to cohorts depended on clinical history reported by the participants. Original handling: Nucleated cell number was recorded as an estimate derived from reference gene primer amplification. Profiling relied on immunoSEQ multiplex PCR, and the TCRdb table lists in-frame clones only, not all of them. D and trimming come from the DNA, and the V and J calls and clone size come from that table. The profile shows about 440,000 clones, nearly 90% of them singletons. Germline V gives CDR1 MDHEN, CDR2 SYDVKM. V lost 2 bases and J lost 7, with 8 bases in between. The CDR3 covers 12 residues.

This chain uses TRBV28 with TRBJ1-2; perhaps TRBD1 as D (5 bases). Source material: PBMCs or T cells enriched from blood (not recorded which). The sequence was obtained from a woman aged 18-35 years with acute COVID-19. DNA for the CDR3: TGTGCCAGCAGTTTACAGGGAGGTGGCTACACCTTC. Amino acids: CASSLQGGGYTF.